This TCR beta chain was recovered during a study of T-cell reconstitution after alpha-beta-depleted transplantation in children. Whole-study findings and limits: At around two months after transplant, the alpha-beta T cells were reportedly derived from several hundred expanded clones that came from non-depleted graft cells. At the one-year point after transplant, T-cell counts and TCRbeta diversity were found to come mostly from T cells that had been newly produced. From surviving recipient T cells and thymic progenitors came the high day-60 TCRbeta diversity observed in some patients.

This clonotype was observed a handful of times. No antigen is known for it. TCRbeta library construction was performed incorporating unique molecular identifiers. Each CDR3 protein gets one entry after TCRdb re-called the PCR reads with MiXCR. The repertoire holds fewer than 550,000 distinct CDR3 sequences, with roughly a tenth as singletons. The germline V and J ends were trimmed by 6 bases and 4 bases, with 17 bases remaining between them. The CDR3 extends over 15 amino acids. Sample: PBMCs, taken before TCRalphabeta/CD19-depleted stem cell transplant. The V call is TRBV12-3 or TRBV12-4, the J call TRBJ2-3; D may be TRBD2 (5 bases). The origin of this receptor is a child aged 2 to 10 with inherited bone marrow failure, due to receive a stem cell transplant. Here the CDR3 reads CASSRSLDLADTQYF. CDR3 coding DNA: TGTGCCAGCAGCCGATCACTAGATCTCGCAGATACGCAGTATTTT.